Following are 24 T cell receptor beta chains from one sample sequenced in a study of T cells in Graves' hyperthyroidism and ophthalmopathy. The investigators amplified TCR beta CDR3 regions from RNA transcripts. An initial round of RT-PCR targeting the TCR CDR3 relied on the HTBI primer set. TCRdb re-called the multiplex PCR reads with MiXCR, one entry per CDR3 protein. The sample carries hundreds of thousands of distinct CDR3 sequences, 14% to 15% recorded once. The sequenced sample consisted of blood. Every receptor here comes from a young man with Graves' ophthalmopathy.

The chain links TRBV20-1 to TRBJ2-3; 9 positions agree with TRBD2. The CDR3 extends over 18 amino acids. Looked up from germline, CDR1 is DFQATT and CDR2 is SNEGSKA (reference sequence). V lost 4 bases to trimming and J lost 2 bases; unmatched junction nucleotides: 16. CDR3 DNA: TGCAGTGCTAAAGGGGGGGATAGCGGGAGCCATTTCACAGATACGCAGTATTTT. It translates to CSAKGGDSGSHFTDTQYF.

This clonotype has ten or more counts. The DNA of the CDR3 is TGTGCCAGCAGTGAAAGGGACAGGGGAAGGGATAGCAATCAGCCCCAGCATTTT. This encodes CASSERDRGRDSNQPQHF. This chain joins TRBV6-1 and TRBJ1-5, with 10 bases fitting TRBD1. With 2 bases clipped from V and 0 bases from J, the junction kept 7 bases outside the gene matches. CDR3 length: 18 amino acids. CDR1 and CDR2 (germline): MNHNS, SASEGT.

The table lists this clonotype with many counts. This rearrangement joins TRBV5-1 to TRBJ2-7, with D possibly matching TRBD2 (6 bases). The germline gives CDR1 SGHRS, CDR2 YFSETQ. The CDR3 length is 16 residues. The V end was cut by 0 bases, the J end by 0 bases, with 13 bases between. This chain's CDR3 is CASSLAVAEGSYEQYF. Here the CDR3 DNA reads TGCGCCAGCAGCTTGGCCGTAGCGGAAGGCTCCTACGAGCAGTACTTC.

The gene calls are TRBV7-9 and TRBJ2-5; no clear D. In germline, CDR1 is SEHNR, CDR2 FQNEAQ (reference sequence). This CDR3 comprises 14 residues. With 5 bases removed from V and 4 bases from J, the gap between germline ends came to 14 bases. As DNA, the CDR3 is TGTGCCAGCAGCCCCGGGCCTCTCCGAGAGACCCAGTACTTC. Amino acids: CASSPGPLRETQYF. The variable domain in full, completed from reference TRBV7-9 and TRBJ2-5, reads DTGVSQNPRHKITKRGQNVTFRCDPISEHNRLYWYRQTLGQGPEFLTYFQNEAQLEKSRLLSDRFSAERPKGSFSTLEIQRTEQGDSAMYLCASSPGPLRETQYFGPGTRLLVL.

There are many counts of this clonotype. The V and J genes are TRBV28 and TRBJ2-5; tentative D call: TRBD1 (6 bases). Germline CDR1 and CDR2: MDHEN and SYDVKM. The CDR3 is 15 amino acids. The V and J ends lost 4 bases and 1 base respectively, with 13 bases between them. The CDR3 sequence is CASSSIQGTQETQYF. Written as DNA, the CDR3 is TGTGCCAGCAGTTCTATCCAGGGGACCCAAGAGACCCAGTACTTC.

In nucleotides, the CDR3 is TGTGCCTGGAGTACCGGGACAGGGGGCGAGCAGTACTTC. This gives the protein CAWSTGTGGEQYF. The V gene is TRBV30, the J gene TRBJ2-7; 11 bases are shared with TRBD1. The trim removed 2 bases at V and 6 bases at J, leaving 3 bases unmatched. Germline V gene lookup returns CDR1 GTSNPN and CDR2 SVGIG (reference sequence). This CDR3 contains 13 residues.

In this sample, this clonotype turned up many times. This chain connects TRBV6-1 to TRBJ2-7, with no clear D. The CDR3 consists of 13 residues. Germline-derived CDR1 and CDR2 are MNHNS and SASEGT. V lost 2 bases to trimming and J lost 0 bases, with 5 bases between them. As DNA, the CDR3 is TGTGCCAGCAGTGAACCCACCTCCTACGAGCAGTACTTC. It is translated as CASSEPTSYEQYF.

At least ten counts were recorded for this clonotype. V usage is TRBV28 and J usage is TRBJ1-4; 7 positions agree with TRBD1. The CDR3 is made up of 15 amino acids. CDR1 is MDHEN and CDR2 is SYDVKM in the germline V gene. The V segment lost 6 bases and the J segment 10 bases; nucleotides outside the gene matches: 14. The DNA for the CDR3 is TGTGCCAGCAGCCCCCTAGACCAACACAGGGGAAAACTGTTTTTT. Translation gives CASSPLDQHRGKLFF.

This clonotype was counted ten times or more. This chain joins TRBV5-1 and TRBJ1-5; 10 bases agree with TRBD1. V shed 4 bases and J 6 bases; nucleotides not matched to a gene: 7. Germline assignment: CDR1 SGHRS and CDR2 YFSETQ. The CDR3 has 15 amino acids. The CDR3 loop reads CASSPGTGVIQPQHF. CDR3 coding DNA: TGCGCCAGCAGCCCCGGGACAGGGGTGATTCAGCCCCAGCATTTT.

This clonotype was counted ten times or more. V is TRBV20-1 and J is TRBJ1-2, with D uncertain. With 3 bases removed from V and 0 bases from J, the gap between germline ends came to 5 bases. Germline loops: CDR1 DFQATT, CDR2 SNEGSKA (reference sequence). This CDR3 comprises 12 residues. In nucleotides, the CDR3 is TGCAGTGCTAGTCTACCTAACTATGGCTACACCTTC. As protein: CSASLPNYGYTF.

This clonotype was counted a few times. The J gene is TRBJ1-2, the V gene TRBV12-3 or TRBV12-4; D not resolved. Trimming removed 4 bases from V and 8 bases from J, with 8 bases in between. The CDR3 loop spans 11 amino acids. CDR3 in amino acids: CASSSPRGYTF. In DNA form, the CDR3 reads TGTGCCAGCAGTTCGCCGAGGGGCTACACCTTC.

This clonotype was observed at least ten times. The chain employs TRBV5-1 and TRBJ2-7; the D gene could be TRBD1 or TRBD2 (5 bases each). Germline CDR1 and CDR2: SGHRS and YFSETQ. This CDR3 is 14 amino acids long. The V end was cut by 4 bases, the J end by 7 bases, with 18 bases between. The CDR3 spells CASSLGTGRFEQYF. Here the CDR3 DNA reads TGCGCCAGCAGCCTCGGGACCGGGCGATTTGAGCAGTACTTC.

The gene calls are TRBV24-1 and TRBJ2-2; 9 bases line up with TRBD1. CDR1 KGHDR and CDR2 SFDVKD come from the germline V gene. Unmatched junction bases numbered 4, after V lost 8 bases and J lost 1 base. The CDR3 runs 15 residues. The CDR3 here is CATTGQGLNTGELFF. CDR3 nucleotide sequence: TGTGCCACCACAGGACAGGGGTTGAACACCGGGGAGCTGTTTTTT.

The table lists this clonotype with many counts. This chain joins TRBV18 and TRBJ2-3, with no clear D. V dropped 3 bases and J dropped 4 bases, with 11 bases sitting between them. The CDR3 extends over 14 amino acids. Germline lookup yields CDR1 KGHSH and CDR2 LQKENI. CDR3 sequence reads: CASSPPGGSDTQYF. For the CDR3, the DNA is TGTGCCAGCTCACCCCCGGGCGGATCAGATACGCAGTATTTT.

The chain employs TRBV19 and TRBJ2-2; D gene uncertain. V shed 3 bases and J shed 7 bases, with 6 bases lying between them. The CDR3 is made up of 12 amino acids. Germline loops: CDR1 LNHDA, CDR2 SQIVND (reference sequence). The CDR3 DNA sequence: TGTGCCAGTAGTATTAGGGACGGGGAGCTGTTTTTT. Translating gives CASSIRDGELFF.

This sequence joins TRBV6-5 and TRBJ2-1, with no clear D. Trimming stripped 3 bases from V and 2 bases from J, with 8 bases between. The CDR3 has 14 amino acids. Looked up from germline, CDR1 is MNHEY and CDR2 is SVGAGI. The CDR3 loop is CASSYNPAYNEQFF. In nucleotides, the CDR3 is TGTGCCAGCAGTTATAACCCTGCCTACAATGAGCAGTTCTTC.

J is TRBJ1-1 and V is TRBV20-1; TRBD1 matches at 9 bases. This CDR3 region has 13 residues. Germline V lookup: CDR1 DFQATT, CDR2 SNEGSKA (reference sequence). The DNA of the CDR3 is TGCAGGGCGGGACAGGGACAGCACACTGAAGCTTTCTTT. Amino acids: CRAGQGQHTEAFF.

For this clonotype: This may stem from a read error, because a much larger clone lies one nucleotide away. The J gene is TRBJ1-2, the V gene TRBV7-3, with TRBD1 matching 9 bases. The germline CDR1 and CDR2 sequences are SGHTA and FQGTGA. This CDR3 comprises 15 residues. The CDR3 protein is CVSSQGQGQEGGYTF. Written as DNA, the CDR3 is TGTGTCAGCAGCCAGGGACAGGGACAGGAGGGTGGCTACACCTTC.

This clonotype appeared many times. The chain combines TRBV7-3 with TRBJ2-1; 9 nucleotides align to TRBD2. The CDR3 has 17 amino acids. Germline CDR1 and CDR2: SGHTA and FQGTGA. The J segment lost 6 bases and the V segment lost 1 base, leaving 10 bases of the junction unmatched. The CDR3 bases are TGTGCCAGCAGCTTAAATCCCTGGCTAGCGGGGACCAATGAGCAGTTCTTC. Protein sequence: CASSLNPWLAGTNEQFF.

The chain recombines TRBV19 with TRBJ2-1, with D hard to call. With 1 base removed from V and 6 bases from J, the gap between germline ends came to 7 bases. The CDR3 is 13 residues long. Looked up from germline, CDR1 is LNHDA and CDR2 is SQIVND (reference sequence). The CDR3 DNA follows: TGTGCCAGTAGTATAGGGACCCCCAATGAGCAGTTCTTC. Protein: CASSIGTPNEQFF.

This clonotype was found many times. The gene calls are TRBV3-1 and TRBJ2-3; TRBD1 aligns across 7 bases. The CDR3 extends over 13 amino acids. Per germline, CDR1 LGHDT and CDR2 YNNKEL (reference sequence). V trimming: 6 bases; J trimming: 5 bases; junction bases outside the gene matches: 5. CDR3 nucleotides: TGTGCCAGCAGTTACACAGGGGAAGATACGCAGTATTTT. It translates to CASSYTGEDTQYF.

This clonotype came up a few times. This chain joins TRBV10-1 and TRBJ2-3; TRBD2 agrees at 8 bases. CDR1 WNHNN and CDR2 SYGVQD come from the germline V gene (reference sequence). The CDR3 sequence is 15 residues long. Unmatched junction bases numbered 6, after V lost 5 bases and J lost 2 bases. Written as DNA, the CDR3 is TGCGCCAGCAGTAAGCGGGGGCCTTACACAGATACGCAGTATTTT. It yields the protein CASSKRGPYTDTQYF.

V usage is TRBV19 and J usage is TRBJ1-5, with D possibly matching TRBD1 (5 bases). The germline V gene encodes CDR1 LNHDA and CDR2 SQIVND (reference sequence). CDR3 length equals 15 residues. The V end was cut by 3 bases, the J end by 3 bases, with 12 bases between. DNA for the CDR3: TGTGCCAGTAGTATTTTTGGGACCCCCAATCAGCCCCAGCATTTT. Protein sequence: CASSIFGTPNQPQHF.

This clonotype has just one count. V gene TRBV11-2 combines with J gene TRBJ2-1; 9 nucleotides match TRBD2. V was clipped by 5 bases and J by 10 bases; unmatched bases: 12. This CDR3 is 15 amino acids long. Germline CDR1 reads SGHAT; CDR2 reads FQNNGV. CDR3 sequence (DNA): TGTGCCAGCAGCCTGGGACTAGCAGGCACCGGCGAGCAGTTCTTC. Translating gives CASSLGLAGTGEQFF.